The 30 T cell receptor beta chains listed next were all sequenced from one sample in a study of Ad26.COV2.S vaccination and SARS-CoV-2 variants. Treatment reported: about 20 received Ad26.COV2.S at low or high dose, single or two shots; roughly 5 received placebo; per-sample allocation not given. It was on day 63 after the first vaccine or placebo injection that samples were taken. TCRdb keeps only in-frame clones here, not all; method: immunoSEQ multiplex PCR. Seen here are a few hundred thousand clones, about 90% observed once, and the top ten hold about 3.1%. The sequenced sample was peripheral blood, obtained in a trial of Ad26.COV2.S vaccine versus placebo. The receptor set was obtained from a person aged 18-65 years who received the Ad26.COV2.S COVID-19 vaccine or a placebo.

V and J are TRBV6-5 and TRBJ1-4, with TRBD1 as a possible D gene (5 bases). CDR1 MNHEY and CDR2 SVGAGI come from the germline V gene. The CDR3 spans 11 residues. V was pared by 3 bases and J by 12 bases, with 8 bases between. The CDR3 nucleotides read TGTGCCAGCAGTTATCTGGGGGAACTGTTTTTT. As protein: CASSYLGELFF.

This clone has more than one count but fewer than ten. The chain recombines TRBV9 with TRBJ2-5; 7 nucleotides match TRBD2. V gave up 0 bases and J gave up 5 bases; unmatched junction bases: 7. The germline V gene has CDR1 SGDLS and CDR2 YYNGEE. This CDR3 spans 15 amino acids. This CDR3 reads CASSVGSGLGETQYF. The CDR3 bases are TGTGCCAGCAGCGTAGGTAGCGGGCTGGGGGAGACCCAGTACTTC.

V usage is TRBV10-3 and J usage is TRBJ1-1, with a tentative D call TRBD1 (5 bases). Per the germline V gene, CDR1 is ENHRY and CDR2 is SYGVKD. The CDR3 covers 14 residues. Trimming shortened V by 2 bases and J by 4 bases, and 11 bases separated the two germline ends. This CDR3 is CAISEQGVGTEAFF. CDR3 sequence (DNA): TGTGCCATCAGTGAGCAGGGAGTTGGCACTGAAGCTTTCTTT.

The chain joins TRBV6-5 to TRBJ1-1, with D possibly TRBD1 on 5 matching bases. CDR1 is MNHEY and CDR2 is SVGAGI in the germline V gene. There are 15 residues in the CDR3. Trimming pared 7 bases from V and 5 bases from J, leaving 20 bases between. The CDR3 reads CASTEYPQGATEAFF. The CDR3 bases are TGTGCCAGCACCGAATACCCCCAGGGAGCGACTGAAGCTTTCTTT.

This clone was picked up a small number of times. The chain employs TRBV6-5 and TRBJ2-1; D not resolved. The CDR3 consists of 15 residues. From germline, CDR1 is MNHEY and CDR2 SVGAGI. V shed 6 bases and J shed 0 bases, with 12 bases lying between them. The CDR3 reads CASRSLGGSYNEQFF. CDR3 DNA sequence: TGTGCCAGCAGGAGCCTGGGTGGCTCCTACAATGAGCAGTTCTTC.

This chain links TRBV6-6 with TRBJ1-5; D ambiguous. Germline loops: CDR1 MNHNY, CDR2 SVGAGI (reference sequence). V was trimmed by 6 bases and J by 0 bases, leaving 9 bases between them. This CDR3 contains 14 residues. CDR3 sequence (DNA): TGTGCCAGCAGCATCACAGATAGCAATCAGCCCCAGCATTTT. It is translated as CASSITDSNQPQHF.

This clone was recorded only once. The chain employs TRBV19 and TRBJ1-5; TRBD1 matches at 8 bases. Trimming removed 8 bases from V and 4 bases from J; junction bases left unmatched: 10. This CDR3 comprises 15 residues. Germline assignment: CDR1 LNHDA and CDR2 SQIVND (reference sequence). The CDR3 loop is CASRMDRTGNQPQHF. CDR3 nucleotide sequence: TGTGCCAGTCGAATGGATAGGACAGGGAATCAGCCCCAGCATTTT.

This chain joins TRBV5-1 and TRBJ2-7; 8 positions agree with TRBD2. The CDR3 loop spans 18 amino acids. In germline, CDR1 is SGHRS, CDR2 YFSETQ. Trimming cost V 0 bases and J 3 bases; bases outside gene matches: 14. The CDR3 DNA reads as TGCGCCAGCAGCTTGGCCCTAGGTCTAGCGGGCCGTTTCTACGAGCAGTACTTC. As protein: CASSLALGLAGRFYEQYF.

This rearrangement joins TRBV5-6 to TRBJ2-7, with 9 positions matching TRBD1. The germline V gene encodes CDR1 SGHDT and CDR2 YYEEEE. This CDR3 has 15 residues. J lost 5 bases, V lost 3 bases, and 9 bases had no gene match. CDR3 region: CASSSGTGKIHEQYF. In nucleotides, the CDR3 is TGTGCCAGCAGCTCCGGGACAGGGAAGATCCACGAGCAGTACTTC.

This clone was seen a few times. J is TRBJ1-5 and V is TRBV2; TRBD1 might be the D (5 bases). This CDR3 contains 14 residues. From germline, CDR1 is SNHLY and CDR2 FYNNEI. The V end lost 5 bases, the J end lost 3 bases, and 11 bases lay between the germline ends. CDR3 residues: CASSSQVTNQPQHF. CDR3 DNA: TGTGCCAGCAGTTCACAGGTGACCAATCAGCCCCAGCATTTT.

This rearrangement joins TRBV4-2 to TRBJ1-2, with D perhaps TRBD1 (5 bases). Germline CDR1 reads LGHNA; CDR2 reads YNFKEQ. This CDR3 region has 15 residues. V dropped 0 bases and J dropped 3 bases, with 11 bases sitting between them. Here the CDR3 DNA reads TGTGCCAGCAGCCAAGATCAGCAGGGCTACTATGGCTACACCTTC. Translating gives CASSQDQQGYYGYTF.

The rearrangement uses TRBV6-5 and TRBJ1-2, with D possibly being TRBD1 (6 bases). Trimming removed 6 bases at V and 4 bases at J, with 12 bases between. The CDR3 is made up of 13 amino acids. The V gene's germline CDR1 is MNHEY and CDR2 SVGAGI. CDR3 amino acids: CASRSRDTYGYTF. For the CDR3, the DNA is TGTGCCAGCAGGTCGCGGGACACCTATGGCTACACCTTC.

The gene calls are TRBV6-6 and TRBJ1-3; the match to TRBD1 covers 7 bases. This CDR3 has 14 amino acids. From germline, CDR1 is MNHNY and CDR2 SVGAGI (reference sequence). Losses at the gene ends were 6 bases for V and 4 bases for J; bases not matched to a gene: 6. The DNA of the CDR3 is TGTGCCAGCAGGAAGGACAGGAGCGGAAACACCATATATTTT. It codes for CASRKDRSGNTIYF.

V usage is TRBV28 and J usage is TRBJ2-5; 11 nucleotides agree with TRBD2. This CDR3 has 16 amino acids. CDR1 is MDHEN, CDR2 SYDVKM, per germline. V was pared by 2 bases and J by 3 bases, with 5 bases of the junction left unmatched. The CDR3 DNA is TGTGCCAGCAGTTTACCTGGGACTAGCGGAAAAGAGACCCAGTACTTC. This sequence encodes CASSLPGTSGKETQYF.

The genes are TRBV10-3 and TRBJ2-7; TRBD2 matches at 9 bases. Trimming cost V 6 bases and J 5 bases; bases outside gene matches: 5. The CDR3 covers 13 residues. The germline gives CDR1 ENHRY, CDR2 SYGVKD. CDR3: CAIRIAGVDEQYF. CDR3 DNA sequence: TGTGCCATCAGAATAGCGGGAGTGGACGAGCAGTACTTC.

This clone was observed a single time. The chain employs TRBV6-5 and TRBJ2-1, with a tentative D call TRBD2 (5 bases). The CDR3 covers 15 residues. Germline CDR1 is MNHEY and CDR2 is SVGAGI. Deletions cut 2 bases from V and 1 base from J, with 9 bases between. Written as DNA, the CDR3 is TGTGCCAGCAGTTACGCGCGGGTTTCCTACAATGAGCAGTTCTTC. It yields the protein CASSYARVSYNEQFF.

The chain links TRBV10-3 to TRBJ1-1; 7 bases map to TRBD1. Trimming took 2 bases from V and 6 from J; bases not matched to a gene: 9. Looked up from germline, CDR1 is ENHRY and CDR2 is SYGVKD. This CDR3 contains 15 residues. CDR3 residues: CAISEAGQRRAEAFF. In DNA, the CDR3 is TGTGCCATCAGTGAGGCGGGACAGAGGCGAGCTGAAGCTTTCTTT.

V usage is TRBV4-1 and J usage is TRBJ1-2, with no clear D. V lost 3 bases to trimming and J lost 3 bases, with 8 bases between them. CDR1 is MGHRA and CDR2 is YSYEKL in the germline V gene. The CDR3 extends over 13 amino acids. DNA of the CDR3: TGCGCCAGCAGCCAGACGGAAGACTATGGCTACACCTTC. Translated, it gives CASSQTEDYGYTF.

This chain connects TRBV29-1 to TRBJ2-3; D remains ambiguous. This CDR3 comprises 13 residues. V was clipped by 2 bases and J by 1 base, with 7 bases between them. Looked up from germline, CDR1 is SQVTM and CDR2 is ANQGSEA. CDR3 DNA sequence: TGCAGCGTTGAAATATGGGGCACAGATACGCAGTATTTT. This codes for CSVEIWGTDTQYF.

J is TRBJ2-2 and V is TRBV7-8, with 10 bases that match TRBD1. V dropped 3 bases and J dropped 5; count of bases not matched to a gene: 6. This CDR3 is 16 amino acids long. Per the germline V gene, CDR1 is SGHVS and CDR2 is FQNEAQ. The CDR3 coding sequence is TGTGCCAGCAGCTTTCAGGGACAGGGGAGAACCGGGGAGCTGTTTTTT. Its protein product is CASSFQGQGRTGELFF.

This clone has only one observation. The rearrangement uses TRBV7-2 and TRBJ1-2, with D unclear. V dropped 2 bases and J dropped 2 bases, with 9 bases sitting between them. Germline assignment: CDR1 SGHTA and CDR2 FQGNSA. The CDR3 has 14 amino acids. This CDR3 reads CASSLSGANYGYTF. The CDR3 coding sequence is TGTGCCAGCAGCTTATCAGGTGCCAACTATGGCTACACCTTC.

The CDR3 is CASSLDPSVLYGYTF. The CDR3 region has the DNA TGTGCCAGCAGCTTAGACCCATCGGTTCTCTATGGCTACACCTTC. The V call is TRBV7-2, the J call TRBJ1-2, with unresolved D. Looked up from germline, CDR1 is SGHTA and CDR2 is FQGNSA. V was cut by 1 base and J by 4 bases, with 13 bases left in between. This CDR3 has 15 amino acids.

The CDR3 region is CASSEQETQYF. The CDR3 DNA sequence: TGTGCCAGCAGTGAACAAGAGACCCAGTACTTC. The chain combines TRBV6-1 with TRBJ2-5; no clear D. The CDR3 is 11 residues long. V dropped 2 bases and J dropped 2 bases, with 0 bases sitting between them. Germline-derived CDR1 and CDR2 are MNHNS and SASEGT.

The chain couples TRBV13 to TRBJ1-6; possible D gene TRBD1, 6 bases. Trimming pared 1 base from V and 13 bases from J, leaving 11 bases between. The CDR3 spans 13 residues. Germline V gene lookup returns CDR1 PRHDT and CDR2 FYEKMQ (reference sequence). This CDR3 reads CASSLARGDPLHF. DNA of the CDR3: TGTGCCAGCAGCTTAGCCAGGGGAGATCCCCTCCACTTT.

The V gene is TRBV11-3, the J gene TRBJ2-1; D might be TRBD2 (6 bases). The CDR3 runs 13 residues. The V and J ends lost 5 bases and 7 bases respectively, with 12 bases between them. CDR1 SGHNT and CDR2 YENEEA come from the germline V gene. CDR3 sequence (DNA): TGTGCCAGCAGCACAGGACTACAGAATGAGCAGTTCTTC. Its translation is CASSTGLQNEQFF.

The rearrangement links TRBV10-1 to TRBJ2-5; the D gene is possibly TRBD2 (6 bases). Germline V gene sequence: CDR1 WNHNN, CDR2 SYGVQD (reference sequence). V lost 8 bases and J lost 5, with 18 bases in between. This CDR3 spans 14 amino acids. The CDR3 DNA reads as TGCGCCAGCGGGACCAGGGAGGAGGGTGAGACCCAGTACTTC. It encodes CASGTREEGETQYF.

The chain recombines TRBV4-1 with TRBJ2-3; TRBD2 might be the D (5 bases). The V gene lost 0 bases and the J gene lost 2 bases, with 18 bases spanning the gap. Per germline, CDR1 MGHRA and CDR2 YSYEKL. The CDR3 extends over 18 amino acids. CDR3 DNA sequence: TGCGCCAGCAGCCAAGATCAATGGACTCCCCTCTACACAGATACGCAGTATTTT. It encodes CASSQDQWTPLYTDTQYF.

J is TRBJ2-5 and V is TRBV19; maybe TRBD1 (7 bases). The CDR3 loop spans 14 amino acids. Per germline, CDR1 LNHDA and CDR2 SQIVND (reference sequence). V lost 5 bases and J lost 6, with 16 bases in between. The CDR3 here is CASSARQGLKTQYF. CDR3 in DNA: TGTGCCAGTAGTGCGAGACAGGGACTCAAGACCCAGTACTTC. The entire variable domain, with the rest obtained from reference TRBV19 and TRBJ2-5, is as follows: DGGITQSPKYLFRKEGQNVTLSCEQNLNHDAMYWYRQDPGQGLRLIYYSQIVNDFQKGDIAEGYSVSREKKESFPLTVTSAQKNPTAFYLCASSARQGLKTQYFGPGTRLLVL.

This chain joins TRBV25-1 and TRBJ2-3; D possibly corresponds to TRBD1 (6 bases). Trimming removed 7 bases at V and 1 base at J, with 18 bases between. Germline lookup yields CDR1 MGHDK and CDR2 SYGVNS. The CDR3 has 16 residues. The DNA for the CDR3 is TGTGCCAGCACTAACGGAGGACAGCAGGGCACAGATACGCAGTATTTT. Its translation is CASTNGGQQGTDTQYF.

CDR3 sequence reads: CASSEEYGDRTNYGYTF. The CDR3 region has the DNA TGTGCCAGCAGTGAAGAGTACGGAGACAGGACTAACTATGGCTACACCTTC. The chain carries TRBV6-1 and TRBJ1-2; possibly TRBD1 for D (6 bases). V lost 1 base and J 0 bases, leaving 15 bases between the germline ends. This CDR3 is 17 amino acids long. Germline CDR1 and CDR2: MNHNS and SASEGT.